What follows are 20 T cell receptor beta chains derived from one specimen sequenced in a study of T-cell memory formation after mild COVID-19. TCRdb redid the calling of the 5' RACE reads with MiXCR, one entry per CDR3 protein. The sample holds 450,000 to 650,000 distinct CDR3 sequences; roughly a fifth are singletons and the top ten take approximately 8.4%. Sequenced input: PBMCs or a T cell subset sorted from them (not recorded which). The receptors originated from an adult woman who had mild COVID-19 (a few samples of this study predate the infection). Cell type and time point are not known.

As to this clonotype: The junction departs from the called germline gene at one end, perhaps through a read error. V gene TRBV7-7 combines with J gene TRBJ2-4, with 7 positions matching TRBD1. Germline CDR1 SSHAT, CDR2 FNYEAQ (reference sequence). The CDR3 is 16 amino acids. The CDR3 loop is CASSPTGTGAKNIQYF. CDR3 sequence (DNA): TGTGCTAGCAGCCCGACAGGGACGGGAGCCAAAAACATTCAGTACTTC.

This clonotype turned up a few times. The J gene is TRBJ2-5, the V gene TRBV9, with D uncertain. The germline gives CDR1 SGDLS, CDR2 YYNGEE. V was shortened by 0 bases and J by 1 base, with 7 bases between the two germline ends. This CDR3 region has 14 residues. CDR3 nucleotide sequence: TGTGCCAGCAGCGTAGCCCCACTCCAAGAGACCCAGTACTTC. This translates into CASSVAPLQETQYF.

The CDR3 nucleotides are TGTGCCAGCAGCCCTCGGAGGGAAGAGACCCAGTACTTC. This codes for CASSPRREETQYF. The rearrangement uses TRBV4-2 and TRBJ2-5; possibly TRBD2 for D (6 bases). This CDR3 comprises 13 residues. The germline V gene encodes CDR1 LGHNA and CDR2 YNFKEQ. Trimming stripped 4 bases from V and 3 bases from J, with 9 bases between.

This clonotype was picked up a small number of times. This chain connects TRBV7-2 to TRBJ2-1; 7 bases match TRBD2. The CDR3 spans 19 residues. The ends lost 1 base at V and 5 bases at J; junction bases unmatched: 17. Germline CDR1 and CDR2: SGHTA and FQGNSA. The CDR3 loop reads CASSLEIPAGLVLDNEQFF. For the CDR3, the DNA is TGTGCCAGCAGCTTAGAGATTCCTGCAGGACTAGTATTAGACAATGAGCAGTTCTTC.

This clonotype occurred a few times. This sequence joins TRBV3-1 and TRBJ2-5; D tentatively reads TRBD1 or TRBD2 (6 bases each). V was trimmed by 7 bases and J by 5 bases, leaving 17 bases between them. The CDR3 runs 14 residues. The germline V gene encodes CDR1 LGHDT and CDR2 YNNKEL (reference sequence). The CDR3 nucleotides are TGTGCCAGCACCCCAAGGGGGGCTAGGGAGACCCAGTACTTC. Its protein product is CASTPRGARETQYF.

There are a few counts of this clonotype. The CDR3 loop is CASSFFLVITGELFF. CDR3 DNA: TGTGCCAGCAGTTTTTTTTTGGTAATCACCGGGGAGCTGTTTTTT. V and J are TRBV12-3 or TRBV12-4 and TRBJ2-2; D gene ambiguous. The V end was cut by 3 bases, the J end by 4 bases, with 12 bases between. The CDR3 sequence is 15 residues long.

This sequence joins TRBV7-3 and TRBJ2-6, with D possibly being TRBD1 or TRBD2 (7 bases each). The CDR3 contains 19 residues. Between the trimmed V and J ends, which lost 2 bases and 0 bases, there was a span of 17 bases. The germline gives CDR1 SGHTA, CDR2 FQGTGA. CDR3 region: CASSLSGGGSRSGANVLTF. CDR3 nucleotide sequence: TGTGCCAGCAGCTTATCAGGGGGGGGTTCCCGCTCTGGGGCCAACGTCCTGACTTTC.

This clonotype has ten or more counts. The chain recombines TRBV12-3 or TRBV12-4 with TRBJ1-2; 9 bases map to TRBD1. The CDR3 runs 13 residues. Trimming cost V 3 bases and J 8 bases; bases outside gene matches: 4. The CDR3 spells CASSLGTGNGYTF. In DNA, the CDR3 is TGTGCCAGCAGTTTGGGGACAGGGAACGGCTACACCTTC.

This clonotype showed up just once. This chain connects TRBV7-3 to TRBJ1-1; D is possibly TRBD1 (6 bases). In germline, CDR1 is SGHTA, CDR2 FQGTGA. Between the trimmed V and J ends, which lost 0 bases and 7 bases, there was a span of 12 bases. The CDR3 is 14 amino acids. CDR3 sequence reads: CASSLTNTGREAFF. CDR3 nucleotide sequence: TGTGCCAGCAGCTTAACCAATACAGGGCGTGAAGCTTTCTTT.

This clonotype was counted between two and nine times. CDR3 sequence (DNA): TGCAGTGCTAGTGGAGCCCTACAGGGTCAAAACATTCAGTACTTC. Translating it yields CSASGALQGQNIQYF. The rearrangement joins TRBV20-1 to TRBJ2-4, with D maybe TRBD1 (6 bases). CDR3 size: 15 residues. Germline assignment: CDR1 DFQATT and CDR2 SNEGSKA (reference sequence). V was trimmed by 3 bases and J by 5 bases, leaving 17 bases between them.

The genes are TRBV21-1 and TRBJ2-7; the table names TRBD1, a call not compared with the DNA. TRBV21-1 is described as a pseudogene. The CDR3 consists of 16 residues. This CDR3 is CASSKSTTGKPHEQYF. CDR3 DNA sequence: TGTGCCAGCAGCAAATCTACTACAGGGAAACCCCACGAGCAGTACTTC.

The CDR3 bases are TGTGCCAGCAGCCCCAGGGGGGAAGCTTTCTTT. This translates into CASSPRGEAFF. This chain connects TRBV14 to TRBJ1-1, with 7 positions matching TRBD1. V shed 4 bases and J 8 bases; nucleotides not matched to a gene: 1. Germline values: CDR1 SGHDN, CDR2 FVKESK. The CDR3 is made up of 11 amino acids.

This sequence joins TRBV11-3 and TRBJ2-2; D ambiguous. Germline-derived CDR1 and CDR2 are SGHNT and YENEEA. The CDR3 is 12 amino acids. The V end was cut by 5 bases, the J end by 7 bases, with 8 bases between. CDR3 residues: CASSPPYGELFF. The CDR3 DNA sequence: TGTGCCAGCAGCCCACCCTACGGGGAGCTGTTTTTT.

This clonotype was counted only a few times. The chain recombines TRBV7-8 with TRBJ2-1, with D possibly matching TRBD2 (5 bases). The CDR3 runs 19 residues. Germline values: CDR1 SGHVS, CDR2 FQNEAQ. The V gene lost 5 bases and the J gene lost 6 bases, with 29 bases spanning the gap. The CDR3 sequence is CASSNLVLVRIPTANEQFF. CDR3 nucleotide sequence: TGTGCCAGCAGCAACCTTGTACTAGTGCGTATCCCGACGGCCAATGAGCAGTTCTTC.

This clonotype was seen a handful of times. The rearrangement joins TRBV29-1 to TRBJ1-2, with 7 bases identical to TRBD1. The CDR3 sequence is 13 residues long. Germline trimming cut 6 bases from V and 3 bases from J; bases unmatched to any gene: 7. Germline lookup yields CDR1 SQVTM and CDR2 ANQGSEA. The CDR3 DNA sequence: TGCAGCGTCGACAGGGAGAGGGACTATGGCTACACCTTC. Translated: CSVDRERDYGYTF.

The rearrangement uses TRBV3-1 and TRBJ1-2; no firm D call. The V end was cut by 4 bases, the J end by 3 bases, with 12 bases between. This CDR3 spans 14 amino acids. Per the germline V gene, CDR1 is LGHDT and CDR2 is YNNKEL (reference sequence). CDR3 loop: CASSPRRTDYGYTF. CDR3 DNA sequence: TGTGCCAGCAGCCCTCGACGGACGGACTATGGCTACACCTTC.

This clonotype was observed a few times. The V gene is TRBV2, the J gene TRBJ1-3; D is uncertain. Germline loops: CDR1 SNHLY, CDR2 FYNNEI. There are 14 residues in the CDR3. Trimming pared 4 bases from V and 0 bases from J, leaving 7 bases between. The CDR3 nucleotides are TGTGCCAGCAGTGTCGTGGGCTCTGGAAACACCATATATTTT. It is translated as CASSVVGSGNTIYF.

This clonotype has more than one count but fewer than ten. The rearrangement links TRBV7-8 to TRBJ2-3, with a possible D match to TRBD2 (5 bases). Germline V lookup: CDR1 SGHVS, CDR2 FQNEAQ. V lost 2 bases, J lost 4 bases, and 16 bases lay in between. The length of the CDR3 is 16 residues. CDR3 bases: TGTGCCAGCAGCTTAATGGAACGGACTGTCCCAGATACGCAGTATTTT. Residues: CASSLMERTVPDTQYF.

The J gene is TRBJ2-7, the V gene TRBV4-1; D uncertain. Deletions cut 4 bases from V and 2 bases from J, with 12 bases between. CDR3 size: 14 residues. Germline loops: CDR1 MGHRA, CDR2 YSYEKL. The CDR3 region is CASSPPGTTYEQYF. For the CDR3, the DNA is TGCGCCAGCAGCCCGCCAGGTACTACCTACGAGCAGTACTTC.

The chain couples TRBV9 to TRBJ2-5, with 7 bases that match TRBD2. Germline-derived CDR1 and CDR2 are SGDLS and YYNGEE. This CDR3 has 15 amino acids. V gave up 0 bases and J gave up 5 bases; unmatched junction bases: 7. The CDR3 region is CASSVVGGERETQYF. The CDR3, as DNA: TGTGCCAGCAGCGTAGTGGGAGGGGAACGGGAGACCCAGTACTTC.